Each of the 3 T cell receptor beta chains below was sequenced from the same sample in a study of technical replicates of blood from a few donors. The assay was immunoSEQ multiplex PCR, and TCRdb's table has in-frame clones only and misses some. The sample gives 77,000 or so clones, roughly 92% of which show up once; roughly 0.39% is in the top ten. Sequencing used T cells isolated from PBMCs. These receptors all stem from a human donor in good health.

V usage is TRBV7-6 and J usage is TRBJ2-7, with D perhaps TRBD1 (6 bases). The CDR3 sequence is 15 residues long. V lost 5 bases and J lost 6, with 20 bases in between. CDR1 and CDR2 (germline): SGHVS, FNYEAQ. For the CDR3, the DNA is TGTGCCAGCAGCCAAGACACAGGGCCGCGCGTCGAGCAGTACTTC. Protein: CASSQDTGPRVEQYF. Complete variable domain (other parts from reference TRBV7-6 and TRBJ2-7): GAGVSQSPRYKVTKRGQDVALRCDPISGHVSLYWYRQALGQGPEFLTYFNYEAQQDKSGLPNDRFSAERPEGSISTLTIQRTEQRDSAMYRCASSQDTGPRVEQYFGPGTRLTVT.

The V and J genes are TRBV7-6 and TRBJ1-1; 11 positions agree with TRBD1. The germline V gene has CDR1 SGHVS and CDR2 FNYEAQ. Trimming at V came to 1 base and at J to 5 bases, leaving 3 bases not matched to a gene. CDR3 length: 15 amino acids. CDR3 bases: TGTGCCAGCAGCTTAGGGACAGGGGGCATGACTGAAGCTTTCTTT. It is translated as CASSLGTGGMTEAFF.

The V call is TRBV18, the J call TRBJ1-4; D unresolved. Trimming removed 6 bases from V and 0 bases from J, with 11 bases in between. Looked up from germline, CDR1 is KGHSH and CDR2 is LQKENI. The CDR3 runs 15 residues. CDR3 residues: CASSQFSATNEKLFF. CDR3 coding DNA: TGTGCCAGCTCTCAATTTTCAGCAACTAATGAAAAACTGTTTTTT.